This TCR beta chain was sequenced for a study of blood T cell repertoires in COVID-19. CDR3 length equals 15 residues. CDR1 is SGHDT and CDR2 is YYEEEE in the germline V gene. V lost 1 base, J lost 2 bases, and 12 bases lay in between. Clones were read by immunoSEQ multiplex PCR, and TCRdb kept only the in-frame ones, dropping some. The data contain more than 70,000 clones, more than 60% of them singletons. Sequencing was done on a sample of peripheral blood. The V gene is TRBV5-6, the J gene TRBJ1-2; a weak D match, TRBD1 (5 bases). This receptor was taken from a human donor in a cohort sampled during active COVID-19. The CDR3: CASSLRDSFNYGYTF. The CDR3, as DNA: TGTGCCAGCAGCTTGAGGGACTCCTTCAACTATGGCTACACCTTC.